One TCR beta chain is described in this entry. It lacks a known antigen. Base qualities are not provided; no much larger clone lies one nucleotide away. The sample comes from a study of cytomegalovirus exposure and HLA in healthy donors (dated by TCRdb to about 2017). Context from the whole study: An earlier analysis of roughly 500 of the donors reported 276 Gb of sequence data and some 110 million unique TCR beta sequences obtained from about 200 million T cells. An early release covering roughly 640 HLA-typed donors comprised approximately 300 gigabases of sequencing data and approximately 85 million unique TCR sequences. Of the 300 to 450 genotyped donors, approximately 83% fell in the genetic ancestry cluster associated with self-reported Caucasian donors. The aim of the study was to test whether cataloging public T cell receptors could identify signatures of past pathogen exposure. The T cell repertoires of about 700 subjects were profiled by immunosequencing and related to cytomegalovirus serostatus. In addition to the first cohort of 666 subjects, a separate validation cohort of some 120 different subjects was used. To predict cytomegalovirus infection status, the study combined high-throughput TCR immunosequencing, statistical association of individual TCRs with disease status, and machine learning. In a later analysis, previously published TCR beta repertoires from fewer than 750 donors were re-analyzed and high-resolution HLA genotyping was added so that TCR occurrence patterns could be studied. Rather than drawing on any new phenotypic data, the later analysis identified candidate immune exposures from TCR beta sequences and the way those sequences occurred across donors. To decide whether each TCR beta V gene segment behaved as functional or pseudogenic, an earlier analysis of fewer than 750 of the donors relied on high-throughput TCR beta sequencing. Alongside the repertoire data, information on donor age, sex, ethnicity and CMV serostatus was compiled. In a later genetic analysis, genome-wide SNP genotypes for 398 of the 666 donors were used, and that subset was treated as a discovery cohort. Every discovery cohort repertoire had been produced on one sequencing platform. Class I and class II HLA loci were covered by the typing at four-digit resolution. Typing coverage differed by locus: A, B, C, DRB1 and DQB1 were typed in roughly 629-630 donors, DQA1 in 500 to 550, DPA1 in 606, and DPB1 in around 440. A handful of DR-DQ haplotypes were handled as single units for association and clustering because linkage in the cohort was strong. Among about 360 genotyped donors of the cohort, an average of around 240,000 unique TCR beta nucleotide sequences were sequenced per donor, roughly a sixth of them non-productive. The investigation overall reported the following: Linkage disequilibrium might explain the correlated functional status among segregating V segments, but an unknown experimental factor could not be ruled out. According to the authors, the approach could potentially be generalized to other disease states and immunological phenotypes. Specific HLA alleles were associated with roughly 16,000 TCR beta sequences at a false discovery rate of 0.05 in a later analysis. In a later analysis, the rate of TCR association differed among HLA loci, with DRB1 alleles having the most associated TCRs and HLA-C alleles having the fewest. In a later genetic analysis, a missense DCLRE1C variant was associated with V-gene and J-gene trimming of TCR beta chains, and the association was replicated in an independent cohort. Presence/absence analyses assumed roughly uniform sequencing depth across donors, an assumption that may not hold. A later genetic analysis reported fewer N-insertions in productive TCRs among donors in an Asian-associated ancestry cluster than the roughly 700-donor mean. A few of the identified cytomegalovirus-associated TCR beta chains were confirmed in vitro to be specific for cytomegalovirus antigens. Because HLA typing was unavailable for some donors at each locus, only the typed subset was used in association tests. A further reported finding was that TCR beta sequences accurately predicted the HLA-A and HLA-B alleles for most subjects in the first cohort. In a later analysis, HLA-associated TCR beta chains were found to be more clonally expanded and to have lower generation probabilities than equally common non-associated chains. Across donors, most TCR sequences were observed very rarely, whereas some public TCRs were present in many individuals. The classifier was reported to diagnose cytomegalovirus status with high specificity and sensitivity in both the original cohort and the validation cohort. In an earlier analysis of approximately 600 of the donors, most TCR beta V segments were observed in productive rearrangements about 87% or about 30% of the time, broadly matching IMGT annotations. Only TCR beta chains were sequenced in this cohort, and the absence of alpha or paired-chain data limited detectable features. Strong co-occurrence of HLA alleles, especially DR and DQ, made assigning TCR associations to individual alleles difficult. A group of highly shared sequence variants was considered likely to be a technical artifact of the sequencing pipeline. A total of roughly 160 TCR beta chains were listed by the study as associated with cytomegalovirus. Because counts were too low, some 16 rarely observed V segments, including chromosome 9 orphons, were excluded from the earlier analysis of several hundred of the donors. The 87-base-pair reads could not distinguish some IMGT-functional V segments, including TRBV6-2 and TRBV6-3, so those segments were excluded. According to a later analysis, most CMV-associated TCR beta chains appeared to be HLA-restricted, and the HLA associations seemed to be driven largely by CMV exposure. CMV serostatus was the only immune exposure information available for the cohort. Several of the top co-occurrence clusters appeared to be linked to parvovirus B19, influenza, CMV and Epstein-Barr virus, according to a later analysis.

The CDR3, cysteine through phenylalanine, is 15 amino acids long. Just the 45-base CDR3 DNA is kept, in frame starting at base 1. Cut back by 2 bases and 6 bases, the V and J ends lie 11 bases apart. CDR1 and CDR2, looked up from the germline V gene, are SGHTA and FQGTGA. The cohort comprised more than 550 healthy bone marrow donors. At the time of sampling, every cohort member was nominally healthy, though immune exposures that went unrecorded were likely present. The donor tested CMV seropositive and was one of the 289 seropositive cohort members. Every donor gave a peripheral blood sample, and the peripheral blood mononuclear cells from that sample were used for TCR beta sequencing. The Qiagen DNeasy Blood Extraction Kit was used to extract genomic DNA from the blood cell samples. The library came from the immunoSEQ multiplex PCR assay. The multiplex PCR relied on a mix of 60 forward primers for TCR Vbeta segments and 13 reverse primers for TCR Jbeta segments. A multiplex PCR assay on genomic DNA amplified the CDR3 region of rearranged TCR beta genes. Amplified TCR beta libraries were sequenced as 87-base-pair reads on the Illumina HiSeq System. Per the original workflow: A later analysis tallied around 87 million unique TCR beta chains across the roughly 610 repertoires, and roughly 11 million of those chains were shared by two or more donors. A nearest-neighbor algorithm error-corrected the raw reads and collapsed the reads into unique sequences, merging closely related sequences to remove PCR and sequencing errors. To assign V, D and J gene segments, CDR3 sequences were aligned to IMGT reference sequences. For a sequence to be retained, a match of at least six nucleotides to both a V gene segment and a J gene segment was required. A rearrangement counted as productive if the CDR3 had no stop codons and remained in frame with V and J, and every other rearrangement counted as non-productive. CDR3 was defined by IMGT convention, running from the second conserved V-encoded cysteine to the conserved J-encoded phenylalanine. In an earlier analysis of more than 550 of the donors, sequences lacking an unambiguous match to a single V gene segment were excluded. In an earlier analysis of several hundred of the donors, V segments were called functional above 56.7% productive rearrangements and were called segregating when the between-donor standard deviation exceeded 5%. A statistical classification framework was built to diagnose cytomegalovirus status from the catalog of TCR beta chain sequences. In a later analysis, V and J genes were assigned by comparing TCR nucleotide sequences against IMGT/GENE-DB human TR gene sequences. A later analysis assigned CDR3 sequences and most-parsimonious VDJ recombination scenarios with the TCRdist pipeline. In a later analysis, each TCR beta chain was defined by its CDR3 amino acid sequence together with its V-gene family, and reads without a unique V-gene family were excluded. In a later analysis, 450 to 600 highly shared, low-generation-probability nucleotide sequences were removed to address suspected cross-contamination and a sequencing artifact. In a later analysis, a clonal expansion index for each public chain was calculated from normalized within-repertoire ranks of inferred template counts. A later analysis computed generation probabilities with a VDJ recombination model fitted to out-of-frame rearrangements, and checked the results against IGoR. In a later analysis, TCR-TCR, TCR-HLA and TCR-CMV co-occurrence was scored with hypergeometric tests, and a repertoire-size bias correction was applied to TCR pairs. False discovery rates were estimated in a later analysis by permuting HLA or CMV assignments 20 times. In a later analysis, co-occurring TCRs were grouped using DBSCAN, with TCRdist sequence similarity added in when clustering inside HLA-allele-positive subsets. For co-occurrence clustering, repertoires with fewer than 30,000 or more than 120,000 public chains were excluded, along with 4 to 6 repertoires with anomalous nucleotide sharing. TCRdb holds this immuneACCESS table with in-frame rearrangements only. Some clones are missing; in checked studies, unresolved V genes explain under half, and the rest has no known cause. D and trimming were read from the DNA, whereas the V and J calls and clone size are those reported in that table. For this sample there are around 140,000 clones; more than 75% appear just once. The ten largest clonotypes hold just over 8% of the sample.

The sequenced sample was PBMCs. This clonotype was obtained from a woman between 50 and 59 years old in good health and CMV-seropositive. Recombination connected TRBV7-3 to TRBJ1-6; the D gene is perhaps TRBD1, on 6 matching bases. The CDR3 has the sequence CASSLFGRGNSPLHF. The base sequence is TGTGCCAGCAGCTTATTCGGCAGGGGTAATTCACCCCTCCACTTT.